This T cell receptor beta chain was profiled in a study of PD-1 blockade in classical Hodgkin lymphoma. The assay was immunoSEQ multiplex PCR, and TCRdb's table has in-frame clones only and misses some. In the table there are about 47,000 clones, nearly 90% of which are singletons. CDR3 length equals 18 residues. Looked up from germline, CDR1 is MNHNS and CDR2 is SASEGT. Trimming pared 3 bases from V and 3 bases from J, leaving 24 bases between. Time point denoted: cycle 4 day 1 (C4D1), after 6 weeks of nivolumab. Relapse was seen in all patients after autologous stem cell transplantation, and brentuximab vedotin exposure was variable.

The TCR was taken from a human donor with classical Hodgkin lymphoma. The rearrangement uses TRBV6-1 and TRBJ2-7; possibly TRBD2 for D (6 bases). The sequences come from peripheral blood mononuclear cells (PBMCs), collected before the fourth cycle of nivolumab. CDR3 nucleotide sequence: TGTGCCAGCAGTGAGCCAACCCTCTGGGACTCCGGACTCTACGAGCAGTACTTC. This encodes CASSEPTLWDSGLYEQYF.